This TCR beta chain was profiled in a study of blood T cell repertoires in COVID-19. Using immunoSEQ multiplex PCR, the repertoire was profiled, and TCRdb retains in-frame clones only, with some absent. Here the sample spans about 210,000 clones, around 85% being singletons. V was pared by 1 base and J by 2 bases, with 7 bases of the junction left unmatched. The CDR3 runs 16 residues. Germline V gives CDR1 MGHRA, CDR2 YSYEKL. The receptor's source is a man in his forties with acute or convalescent COVID-19. The rearrangement joins TRBV4-1 to TRBJ2-7, with 8 bases aligning to TRBD1. Input material: peripheral blood. The CDR3 is CASSQAPGQVAYEQYF. CDR3 DNA sequence: TGCGCCAGCAGCCAAGCCCCGGGACAGGTAGCCTACGAGCAGTACTTC.